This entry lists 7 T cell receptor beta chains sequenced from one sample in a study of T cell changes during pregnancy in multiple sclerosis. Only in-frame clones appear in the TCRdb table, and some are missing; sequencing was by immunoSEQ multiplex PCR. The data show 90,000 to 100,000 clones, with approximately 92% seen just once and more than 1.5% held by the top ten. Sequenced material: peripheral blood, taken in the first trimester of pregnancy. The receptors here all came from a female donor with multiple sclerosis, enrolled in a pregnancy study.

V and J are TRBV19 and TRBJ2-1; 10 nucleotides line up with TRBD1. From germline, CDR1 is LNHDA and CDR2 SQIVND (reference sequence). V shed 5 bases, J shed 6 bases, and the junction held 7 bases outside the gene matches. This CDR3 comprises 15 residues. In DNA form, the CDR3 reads TGTGCCAGTAGTGTGGGACAGGGGTTCATCAATGAGCAGTTCTTC. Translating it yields CASSVGQGFINEQFF.

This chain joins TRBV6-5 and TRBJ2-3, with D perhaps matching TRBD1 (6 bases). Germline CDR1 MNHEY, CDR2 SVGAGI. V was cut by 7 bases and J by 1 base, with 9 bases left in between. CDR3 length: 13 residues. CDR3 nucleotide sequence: TGTGCCAGCAAACAGGGAGGCACAGATACGCAGTATTTT. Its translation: CASKQGGTDTQYF.

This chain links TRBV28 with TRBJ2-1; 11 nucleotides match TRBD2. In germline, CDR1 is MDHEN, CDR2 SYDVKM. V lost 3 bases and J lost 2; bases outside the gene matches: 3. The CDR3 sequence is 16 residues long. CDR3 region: CASSFPTSGAYNEQFF. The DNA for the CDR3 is TGTGCCAGCAGTTTCCCGACTAGCGGGGCCTACAATGAGCAGTTCTTC.

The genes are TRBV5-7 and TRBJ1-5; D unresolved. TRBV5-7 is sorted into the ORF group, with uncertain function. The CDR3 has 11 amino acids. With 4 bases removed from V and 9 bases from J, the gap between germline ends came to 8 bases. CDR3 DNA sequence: TGTGCCAGCAGCGATCGGGGGCCCCAGCATTTT. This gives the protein CASSDRGPQHF.

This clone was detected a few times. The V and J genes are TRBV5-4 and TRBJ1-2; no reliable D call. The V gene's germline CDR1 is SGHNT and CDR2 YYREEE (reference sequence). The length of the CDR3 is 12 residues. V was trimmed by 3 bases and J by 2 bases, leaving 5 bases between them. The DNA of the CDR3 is TGTGCCAGCAGCTCCCCAAACTATGGCTACACCTTC. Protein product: CASSSPNYGYTF.

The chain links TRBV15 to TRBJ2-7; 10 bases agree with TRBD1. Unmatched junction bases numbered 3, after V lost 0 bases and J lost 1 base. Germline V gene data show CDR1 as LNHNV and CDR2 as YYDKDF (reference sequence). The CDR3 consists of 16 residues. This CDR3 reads CATSRERQGASYEQYF. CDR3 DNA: TGTGCCACCAGCAGAGAACGACAGGGGGCATCCTACGAGCAGTACTTC.

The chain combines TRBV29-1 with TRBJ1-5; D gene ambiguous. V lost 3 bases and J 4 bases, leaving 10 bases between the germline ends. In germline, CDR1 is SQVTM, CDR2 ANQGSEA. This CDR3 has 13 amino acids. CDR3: CSVEEGGNQPQHF. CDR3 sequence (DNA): TGCAGCGTTGAGGAGGGAGGGAATCAGCCCCAGCATTTT.